Detailed here is one T cell receptor beta chain. The antigen is not known. This sample includes further DNA sequences coding for the same CDR3. All donors qualified as healthy HIV-negative adults and had experienced no recent acute infections or vaccinations. The repertoire was sequenced with immunoSEQ multiplex PCR; TCRdb's copy has only in-frame clones and lacks some. The repertoire holds approximately 1,500,000 clones, 95% to 99% seen once, with roughly 0.4% in the top ten. This sample is drawn from a study of shared clonotypes between healthy human individuals. Study at large: Researchers drew samples from two women and three men aged 18 to 49. Study-level results: Tissues were not sampled, only blood, and their repertoires likely differ. Among the subsets, naive ones generally showed larger estimated richness than memory ones.

V lost 5 bases to trimming and J lost 0 bases, with 7 bases between them. This CDR3 contains 13 residues. Looked up from germline, CDR1 is SEHNR and CDR2 is FQNEAQ (reference sequence). Sequenced material: naive CD4+ T cells sorted from blood. The subset was: CD45RA+ positively selected. This chain joins TRBV7-9 and TRBJ1-1; D unresolved. This clonotype was sampled from a man aged 25 to 40 in good health. CDR3 region: CASSREVNTEAFF. DNA for the CDR3: TGTGCCAGCAGCCGTGAGGTGAACACTGAAGCTTTCTTT.